Listed below are T cell receptor beta chains from one sample, sequenced in a study of CD4 T cells in relation to SARS-CoV-2 and coronaviruses. Which antigens these TCRs recognize remains unknown. Sequenced by immunoSEQ multiplex PCR; TCRdb stores in-frame clones only, minus some. The profile shows some 44,000 clones, roughly 82% of them singletons. The sequenced sample was naive CD4+ T cells from PBMCs, cultured in vitro. These receptors were obtained from an adult with COVID-19. Each CDR3 is given with its conserved first and last residue. D genes are given only for firm matches. A row's size may be missing; if present it is once, few, many or a size class.

CDR3 length	V gene	clone size	J gene	D gene	CDR3 protein	CDR3 DNA
15	TRBV7-3	-	TRBJ2-5	TRBD2	CASSVGSLAGVTQYF	TGTGCCAGCAGCGTAGGTTCCCTAGCGGGAGTTACCCAGTACTTC
13	TRBV3-1/TRBV3-2	-	TRBJ2-5	-	CASSQERGETQYF	TGTGCCAGCAGCCAAGAGAGGGGCGAGACCCAGTACTTC
15	TRBV7-2	-	TRBJ2-1	TRBD2	CASSLGGTRPNEQFF	TGTGCCAGCAGCTTAGGGGGGACTAGACCGAATGAGCAGTTCTTC
13	TRBV9	-	TRBJ2-7	-	CASSDRGGYEQYF	TGTGCCAGCAGCGACAGGGGGGGATACGAGCAGTACTTC
17	TRBV28	-	TRBJ2-7	TRBD2	CASSFARLAETAYEQYF	TGTGCCAGCAGTTTCGCCCGACTAGCGGAAACCGCGTACGAGCAGTACTTC
14	TRBV2	-	TRBJ2-5	TRBD2	CASDRSGYQETQYF	TGTGCCAGCGACCGTAGCGGGTACCAAGAGACCCAGTACTTC
11	TRBV5-1	-	TRBJ2-1	-	CASHLGYEQFF	TGCGCCAGTCACCTCGGTTATGAGCAGTTCTTC
13	TRBV5-6	-	TRBJ2-7	-	CASSPDKGYEQYF	TGTGCCAGCAGCCCGGATAAGGGATACGAGCAGTACTTC
15	TRBV9	-	TRBJ2-5	TRBD2	CASSVVSGRGETQYF	TGTGCCAGCAGCGTAGTTAGCGGGAGAGGGGAGACCCAGTACTTC
13	TRBV19	-	TRBJ1-1	-	CASIRQGNTEAFF	TGTGCCAGTATTAGGCAGGGAAACACTGAAGCTTTCTTT
13	TRBV19	-	TRBJ1-2	-	CASREGGNYGYTF	TGTGCCAGTAGAGAGGGAGGGAACTATGGCTACACCTTC
15	TRBV7-9	few	TRBJ2-2	TRBD2	CASSLDGGSSGELFF	TGTGCCAGCAGCTTAGATGGCGGGAGTTCCGGGGAGCTGTTTTTT
15	TRBV7-2	-	TRBJ2-7	-	CASSLDLVAGNEQYF	TGTGCCAGCAGCTTAGATCTGGTTGCGGGAAACGAGCAGTACTTC
16	TRBV21-1	once	TRBJ1-5	-	CASSKQGTGGHQPQHF	TGTGCCAGCAGCAAACAAGGGACAGGGGGCCATCAGCCCCAGCATTTT
16	TRBV5-6	few	TRBJ2-7	TRBD2	CASSWGLAGGPNEQYF	TGTGCCAGCAGCTGGGGACTAGCGGGAGGTCCAAACGAGCAGTACTTC
15	TRBV7-3	-	TRBJ2-1	TRBD2	CASSPGGRGNNEQFF	TGTGCCAGCAGCCCGGGCGGGAGGGGGAACAATGAGCAGTTCTTC